The 27 T cell receptor beta chains in this list originate from one sample, sequenced in a study of neurological immune-mediated disorders. TCRdb analysed the 5' RACE reads with MiXCR anew, one entry per CDR3 protein. There are fewer than 75,000 distinct CDR3 sequences in the sample; around 3.3% occur only once, and approximately 3.5% lies in the top ten. The material sequenced was PBMCs. These receptors were taken from a man aged 35 to 55 with multiple sclerosis.

This chain links TRBV3-1 with TRBJ1-2, with unresolved D. The V and J ends lost 4 bases and 13 bases respectively, with 16 bases between them. CDR1 and CDR2 from the germline V gene are LGHDT and YNNKEL (reference sequence). The CDR3 extends over 12 amino acids. CDR3 protein: CASSPPDRSCTF. The CDR3 DNA reads as TGTGCCAGCAGCCCTCCGGACCGGTCCTGCACCTTC.

The chain links TRBV7-6 to TRBJ2-2, with 8 bases matching TRBD2. Looked up from germline, CDR1 is SGHVS and CDR2 is FNYEAQ. With 5 bases clipped from V and 0 bases from J, the junction kept 8 bases outside the gene matches. The CDR3 sequence is 17 residues long. In nucleotides, the CDR3 is TGTGCCAGCAGCGACGGAGCGGGGGCCTCGAACACCGGGGAGCTGTTTTTT. Translating gives CASSDGAGASNTGELFF. The full variable domain, completed using reference TRBV7-6 and TRBJ2-2, is GAGVSQSPRYKVTKRGQDVALRCDPISGHVSLYWYRQALGQGPEFLTYFNYEAQQDKSGLPNDRFSAERPEGSISTLTIQRTEQRDSAMYRCASSDGAGASNTGELFFGEGSRLTVL.

This clonotype was seen at least ten times. The genes are TRBV10-2 and TRBJ1-2, with D tentatively TRBD1 (5 bases). The CDR3 length is 13 residues. Germline CDR1 and CDR2: WSHSY and SAAADI. Trimming took off 2 bases at V and 3 bases at J, with 7 bases between the two ends. CDR3 coding DNA: TGCGCCAGCAGTGAGGGCAGGGACTATGGCTACACCTTC. Translation gives CASSEGRDYGYTF.

This clonotype appeared a few times. Just one base apart from a much larger clone, this may be a read error. V gene TRBV6-5 combines with J gene TRBJ2-1; D is perhaps TRBD1 (5 bases). V shed 7 bases and J shed 6 bases, with 13 bases lying between them. The CDR3 runs 13 residues. Germline V gene lookup returns CDR1 MNHEY and CDR2 SVGAGI. The CDR3 spells CASNPKGANEQFF. The CDR3, as DNA: TGTGCCAGCAATCCAAAAGGGGCCAATGAGCAGTTCTTC.

This clonotype was seen repeatedly, ten times or more. V is TRBV5-1 and J is TRBJ2-1, with D perhaps matching TRBD1 or TRBD2 (6 bases each). The V gene's germline CDR1 is SGHRS and CDR2 YFSETQ. V lost 3 bases and J lost 8, with 12 bases in between. This CDR3 contains 13 residues. The CDR3 DNA is TGCGCCAGCAGCTCTTCAGGGGAGGATGAGCAGTTCTTC. It encodes CASSSSGEDEQFF.

This clonotype was detected many times. This chain connects TRBV30 to TRBJ1-1; D unresolved. CDR1 is GTSNPN and CDR2 is SVGIG in the germline V gene (reference sequence). V lost 1 base to trimming and J lost 0 bases, with 6 bases between them. CDR3 length equals 13 residues. The CDR3 DNA is TGTGCCTGGAGTGGTGGGGTGAACACTGAAGCTTTCTTT. Translation: CAWSGGVNTEAFF.

This clonotype was seen many times. This sequence joins TRBV3-1 and TRBJ2-7; D is undetermined. Per germline, CDR1 LGHDT and CDR2 YNNKEL (reference sequence). The CDR3 has 14 residues. The V end lost 2 bases, the J end lost 8 bases, and 16 bases lay between the germline ends. The CDR3 DNA sequence: TGTGCCAGCAGCCAAAATTACCCCGGTTTAAAGCAGTACTTC. This codes for CASSQNYPGLKQYF.

In its sample, this clonotype was seen many times. The V gene is TRBV18, the J gene TRBJ2-7; D may match TRBD1 or TRBD2 (6 bases each). This CDR3 has 15 amino acids. The ends were cut back, 0 bases at V and 2 bases at J, with 11 bases in the middle. Germline V CDR1 and CDR2: KGHSH, LQKENI. CDR3 nucleotide sequence: TGTGCCAGCTCACCACCGTCAGGGGAGGCCTACGAGCAGTACTTC. Protein product: CASSPPSGEAYEQYF.

There are many counts of this clonotype. This sequence joins TRBV20-1 and TRBJ1-3; D might be TRBD1 (6 bases). CDR1 is DFQATT and CDR2 is SNEGSKA in the germline V gene (reference sequence). V gave up 5 bases and J gave up 4 bases, with 9 bases separating them. The CDR3 has 12 residues. The CDR3 protein is CSAHQGGNTIYF. The DNA of the CDR3 is TGCAGTGCTCACCAGGGGGGAAACACCATATATTTT.

This clonotype was seen many times. The chain couples TRBV5-6 to TRBJ1-2; D perhaps matches TRBD1 (5 bases). With 4 bases removed from V and 4 bases from J, the gap between germline ends came to 14 bases. This CDR3 comprises 14 residues. CDR1 is SGHDT, CDR2 YYEEEE, per germline. CDR3 in DNA: TGTGCCAGCAGCCCGGGACTCCGTCCCTATGGCTACACCTTC. Translated, it gives CASSPGLRPYGYTF.

Ten or more counts support this clonotype. This chain links TRBV6-1 with TRBJ2-2, with 10 nucleotides matching TRBD2. The length of the CDR3 is 16 residues. Germline assignment: CDR1 MNHNS and CDR2 SASEGT. V trimming: 11 bases; J trimming: 4 bases; junction bases outside the gene matches: 13. The CDR3 DNA reads as TGTGCCGCCAACCCCCCTAGCGGGGGACCCACCGGGGAGCTGTTTTTT. The encoded protein is CAANPPSGGPTGELFF.

This clonotype was detected ten times or more. The genes are TRBV12-3 or TRBV12-4 and TRBJ1-4; 7 bases align to TRBD1. CDR3 length: 14 residues. Trimming cost V 7 bases and J 8 bases; bases outside gene matches: 10. The CDR3 protein is CASKKDRVGEKLFF. The CDR3 DNA is TGTGCCAGCAAGAAAGACAGGGTAGGAGAAAAACTGTTTTTT.

This clonotype was seen ten or more times. J is TRBJ2-1 and V is TRBV7-2, with D maybe TRBD2 (6 bases). CDR3 length equals 17 residues. V dropped 5 bases and J dropped 4 bases, with 21 bases sitting between them. Germline CDR1 SGHTA, CDR2 FQGNSA. CDR3 DNA sequence: TGTGCCAGCAGCCCTAGTCGGACGGGACTCGCTTACAATGAGCAGTTCTTC. It yields the protein CASSPSRTGLAYNEQFF.

A note on this clonotype: The junction differs from germline at one of its ends, possibly a read error. V gene TRBV6-6 combines with J gene TRBJ1-6; 10 nucleotides line up with TRBD1. The CDR3 contains 15 residues. Germline values: CDR1 MNHNY, CDR2 SVGAGI (reference sequence). This CDR3 is CASSDSPGQGLALHF. Written as DNA, the CDR3 is TGTGCCAGCAGTGACTCACCGGGACAGGGGTTAGCCCTCCACTTT.

This clonotype was seen at least ten times. This chain uses TRBV11-2 with TRBJ2-7; 9 bases agree with TRBD1. The CDR3 loop spans 14 amino acids. The germline gives CDR1 SGHAT, CDR2 FQNNGV. Trimming removed 3 bases from V and 5 bases from J; junction bases left unmatched: 5. The CDR3 region is CASSLGTGRDEQYF. The CDR3, as DNA: TGTGCCAGCAGCTTGGGGACAGGGCGAGACGAGCAGTACTTC.

This clonotype was counted ten times or more. The V gene is TRBV29-1, the J gene TRBJ1-1; D call uncertain. Trimming shortened V by 5 bases and J by 6 bases, and 13 bases separated the two germline ends. CDR1 is SQVTM, CDR2 ANQGSEA, per germline. CDR3 size: 12 residues. The DNA of the CDR3 is TGCAGCGTTCTCCCCACCCCCTCTGAAGCTTTCTTT. This codes for CSVLPTPSEAFF.

The sample holds many counts of this clonotype. This rearrangement joins TRBV29-1 to TRBJ2-7; 7 nucleotides align to TRBD2. CDR1 is SQVTM, CDR2 ANQGSEA, per germline. The CDR3 length is 11 residues. The J segment lost 6 bases and the V segment lost 6 bases, leaving 5 bases of the junction unmatched. The CDR3 region is CSVKGGFEQYF. The DNA of the CDR3 is TGCAGCGTCAAGGGAGGGTTCGAGCAGTACTTC.

Many counts were recorded for this clonotype. V is TRBV5-5 and J is TRBJ2-3; no firm D call. Germline V gene data show CDR1 as SGHKS and CDR2 as YYEKEE (reference sequence). Trimming shortened V by 1 base and J by 0 bases, and 12 bases separated the two germline ends. This CDR3 spans 16 amino acids. CDR3 sequence reads: CASSLTPHTSTDTQYF. The CDR3 coding sequence is TGTGCCAGCAGCTTGACGCCTCACACTAGCACAGATACGCAGTATTTT. Combining the CDR3 with reference TRBV5-5 and TRBJ2-3 gives the whole variable domain DAGVTQSPTHLIKTRGQQVTLRCSPISGHKSVSWYQQVLGQGPQFIFQYYEKEERGRGNFPDRFSARQFPNYSSELNVNALLLGDSALYLCASSLTPHTSTDTQYFGPGTRLTVL.

This clonotype came up many times. The chain has TRBV11-2 and TRBJ1-2; a weak D match, TRBD1 (6 bases). Per germline, CDR1 SGHAT and CDR2 FQNNGV. Trimming removed 4 bases from V and 3 bases from J, with 21 bases in between. The CDR3 totals 17 residues. The chain's CDR3 is CASSSRDTSALDYGYTF. The DNA for the CDR3 is TGTGCCAGCAGCTCCCGGGACACTAGCGCCCTTGACTATGGCTACACCTTC.

Note on this clonotype: This may arise from a read error, as a much more abundant clone is one base away. This chain uses TRBV20-1 with TRBJ1-2, with TRBD1 matching over 8 bases. CDR3 size: 17 residues. Unmatched junction bases numbered 15, after V lost 0 bases and J lost 6 bases. CDR1 and CDR2 (germline): DFQATT, SNEGSKA (reference sequence). In nucleotides, the CDR3 is TGCAGTGCTAGAGATCCCTTGGGACAGGCAAGGGAAAATGGCTACACCTTC. It translates to CSARDPLGQARENGYTF.

There are a few counts of this clonotype. It may be a read error: a sequence one base away is much more abundant. The chain combines TRBV15 with TRBJ2-4; perhaps TRBD1 as D (6 bases). The V gene's germline CDR1 is LNHNV and CDR2 YYDKDF (reference sequence). Trimming removed 1 base at V and 9 bases at J, with 13 bases between. The CDR3 contains 14 residues. The CDR3 DNA sequence: TGTGCCACCAGCAGAGGGGGGCCAGCAGGCATTCAGTACTTC. Encoded protein: CATSRGGPAGIQYF.

This clonotype came up many times. The V and J genes are TRBV9 and TRBJ2-1; 14 bases are shared with TRBD2. Germline CDR1 and CDR2: SGDLS and YYNGEE. This CDR3 region has 16 residues. The V gene end was trimmed by 1 base and the J gene end by 7 bases; junction bases not matched to a gene: 4. CDR3 nucleotide sequence: TGTGCCAGCAGCGTAAGGGGGACTAGCGGGAGAAATGAGCAGTTCTTC. Translated: CASSVRGTSGRNEQFF.

Ten or more counts support this clonotype. This chain joins TRBV5-1 and TRBJ2-7; TRBD1 matches 8 bases. Per germline, CDR1 SGHRS and CDR2 YFSETQ. The CDR3 contains 16 residues. Germline trimming cut 4 bases from V and 0 bases from J; bases unmatched to any gene: 9. CDR3 DNA: TGCGCCAGCAGCCGAGAGGGACAGGCGAGCTCCTACGAGCAGTACTTC. Its protein is CASSREGQASSYEQYF.

At least ten counts were recorded for this clonotype. This CDR3 is CASSYSGAFSSYEQYF. The CDR3 DNA follows: TGTGCCAGCAGTTACTCAGGAGCGTTTAGCTCCTACGAGCAGTACTTC. V and J are TRBV6-6 and TRBJ2-7; D is undetermined. The CDR3 spans 16 residues. Germline V gene sequence: CDR1 MNHNY, CDR2 SVGAGI (reference sequence). With 0 bases removed from V and 0 bases from J, the gap between germline ends came to 12 bases.

The V call is TRBV13, the J call TRBJ2-7, with D unresolved. In germline, CDR1 is PRHDT, CDR2 FYEKMQ (reference sequence). The length of the CDR3 is 11 residues. V was trimmed by 5 bases and J by 3 bases, leaving 5 bases between them. This CDR3 is CASSPYYEQYF. The CDR3, as DNA: TGTGCCAGCAGCCCGTACTACGAGCAGTACTTC.

As to this clonotype: Sequence at one end of the junction differs from germline and may be a read error. The rearrangement links TRBV7-3 to TRBJ2-1, with D possibly being TRBD1 (6 bases). CDR1 is SGHTA, CDR2 FQGTGA, per germline. This CDR3 comprises 15 residues. CDR3: CVSSQKIGQYNEQFF. CDR3 in DNA: TGTGTCAGCAGCCAGAAAATTGGACAGTACAATGAGCAGTTCTTC.

This clonotype was detected ten times or more. The chain carries TRBV20-1 and TRBJ1-2, with D unresolved. This CDR3 has 14 amino acids. Trimming left V 3 bases short and J 6 bases short, with 17 bases between. The germline V gene has CDR1 DFQATT and CDR2 SNEGSKA (reference sequence). The CDR3 is CSARSALKLDGYTF. CDR3 bases: TGCAGTGCTAGGTCGGCCTTGAAGTTGGATGGCTACACCTTC.